This entry features one TCR beta chain sequence. Only in-frame clones appear in the TCRdb table, and some are missing; sequencing was by immunoSEQ multiplex PCR. The sample lists roughly 660,000 clones, over 75% occurring once. This record comes from a study of shared T cell receptors in the human thymus. These same records also appear under a second study, on human thymus T cells. That investigation notes: Resections from corrective heart surgery supplied the thymus tissue. Repertoires from thymus and blood appeared to show biased V and J gene usage. A high degree of thymic repertoire overlap among unrelated individuals was reported in related research.

The specimen sequenced was thymocytes. The sequence derives from a boy less than two years old with a congenital heart defect.

The CDR3 DNA reads as TGTGCCAGCAGCTTGTCGCTTCAGGGGAATGAGCAGTTCTTC. Translation gives CASSLSLQGNEQFF. This chain uses TRBV5-4 with TRBJ2-1, with D possibly matching TRBD1 (6 bases). Germline V lookup: CDR1 SGHNT, CDR2 YYREEE (reference sequence). Between the trimmed V and J ends, which lost 1 base and 7 bases, there was a span of 12 bases. The CDR3 is made up of 14 amino acids.